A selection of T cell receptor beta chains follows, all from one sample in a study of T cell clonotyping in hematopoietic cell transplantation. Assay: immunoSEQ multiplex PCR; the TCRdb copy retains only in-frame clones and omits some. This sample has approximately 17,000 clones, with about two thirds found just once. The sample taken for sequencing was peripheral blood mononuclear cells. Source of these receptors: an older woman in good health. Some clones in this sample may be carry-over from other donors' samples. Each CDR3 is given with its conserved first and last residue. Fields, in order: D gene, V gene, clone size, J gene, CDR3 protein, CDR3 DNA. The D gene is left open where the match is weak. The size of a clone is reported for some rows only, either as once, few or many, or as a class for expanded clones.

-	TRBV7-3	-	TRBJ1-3	CASGTRGENTIYF	TGTGCCAGCGGGACCAGAGGGGAGAACACCATATATTTT
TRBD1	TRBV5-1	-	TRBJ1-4	CASSVTGGDNEKLFF	TGCGCCAGCAGCGTCACAGGGGGAGATAATGAAAAACTGTTTTTT
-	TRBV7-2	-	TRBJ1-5	CASSLFNQPQHF	TGTGCCAGCAGCTTATTTAACCAGCCCCAGCATTTT
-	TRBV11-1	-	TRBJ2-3	CASSFDSHSTDTQYF	TGTGCCAGCAGCTTTGACAGTCATAGCACAGATACGCAGTATTTT
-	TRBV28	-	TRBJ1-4	CASSSRQVRGNEKLFF	TGTGCCAGCAGTTCCCGACAGGTTCGAGGTAATGAAAAACTGTTTTTT
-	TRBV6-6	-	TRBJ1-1	CASGWGTEAFF	TGTGCCAGCGGTTGGGGCACTGAAGCTTTCTTT
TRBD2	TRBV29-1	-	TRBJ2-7	CSVEGHPGGLDYEQYF	TGCAGCGTCGAGGGTCACCCGGGGGGACTCGACTACGAGCAGTACTTC
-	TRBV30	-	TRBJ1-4	CAWSVGGGYEKLFF	TGTGCCTGGAGTGTTGGGGGGGGCTATGAAAAACTGTTTTTT
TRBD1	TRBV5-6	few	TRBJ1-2	CASSSGQGRGYTF	TGTGCCAGCAGCTCGGGACAGGGGAGAGGCTACACCTTC
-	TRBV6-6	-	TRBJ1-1	CASTGLGRTAEAFF	TGTGCCAGTACAGGGCTCGGCCGAACGGCTGAAGCTTTCTTT
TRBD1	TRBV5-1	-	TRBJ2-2	CASSWTGPSNTGELFF	TGCGCCAGCAGCTGGACAGGGCCCTCGAACACCGGGGAGCTGTTTTTT
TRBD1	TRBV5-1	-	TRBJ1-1	CASSLTGATTAFF	TGCGCCAGCAGCTTGACAGGGGCGACGACGGCTTTCTTT
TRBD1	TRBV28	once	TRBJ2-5	CASSPSRQGMETQYF	TGTGCCAGCAGTCCCTCCAGACAGGGGATGGAGACCCAGTACTTC
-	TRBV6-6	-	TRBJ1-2	CASSPDIIYGYTF	TGTGCCAGCAGCCCGGACATTATCTATGGCTACACCTTC
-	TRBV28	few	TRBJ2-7	CASSSEYPYEQYF	TGTGCCAGCAGTTCTGAATATCCCTACGAGCAGTACTTC
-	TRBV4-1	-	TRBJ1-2	CASSQAHNYGYTF	TGCGCCAGCAGCCAGGCTCATAACTATGGCTACACCTTC
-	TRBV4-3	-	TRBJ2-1	CASSQELDNEQFF	TGCGCCAGCAGCCAAGAATTGGACAATGAGCAGTTCTTC
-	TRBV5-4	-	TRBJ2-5	CASSLGQQQETQYF	TGTGCCAGCAGCTTGGGACAGCAGCAAGAGACCCAGTACTTC
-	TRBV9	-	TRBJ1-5	CASSPRDNYQPQHF	TGTGCCAGCAGCCCCCGGGACAATTATCAGCCCCAGCATTTT
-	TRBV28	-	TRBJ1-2	CASRILRAGDGYTF	TGTGCCAGCAGAATACTGAGGGCGGGGGATGGCTACACCTTC
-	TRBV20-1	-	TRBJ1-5	CSAPHAQPQHF	TGCAGTGCCCCCCACGCTCAGCCCCAGCATTTT
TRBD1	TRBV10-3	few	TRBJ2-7	CAIRTGTGAGEQYF	TGTGCCATCAGGACCGGGACAGGGGCGGGAGAGCAGTACTTC
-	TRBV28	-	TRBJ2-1	CASPEPSEQFF	TGTGCCAGCCCGGAACCCAGCGAGCAGTTCTTC
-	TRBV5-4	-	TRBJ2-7	CASSGRDKPYEQYF	TGTGCCAGCAGCGGCCGGGACAAGCCGTACGAGCAGTACTTC
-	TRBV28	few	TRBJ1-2	CASSQGKDYGYTF	TGTGCCAGCAGTCAGGGAAAGGACTATGGCTACACCTTC
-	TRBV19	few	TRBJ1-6	CARPRGYSPLHF	TGTGCCAGACCGAGAGGTTATTCACCCCTCCACTTT
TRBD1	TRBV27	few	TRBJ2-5	CASSLGDRVYF	TGTGCCAGCAGTTTGGGGGACAGGGTATACTTC
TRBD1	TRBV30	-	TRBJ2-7	CAWRPTGTGGRYEQYF	TGTGCCTGGAGACCTACGGGGACAGGGGGTAGGTACGAGCAGTACTTC
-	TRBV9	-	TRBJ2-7	CASSVTGASYEQYF	TGTGCCAGCAGCGTGACGGGGGCCTCCTACGAGCAGTACTTC
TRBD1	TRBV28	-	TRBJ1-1	CASSLPGQVWTEAFF	TGTGCCAGCAGTTTACCAGGACAGGTGTGGACTGAAGCTTTCTTT
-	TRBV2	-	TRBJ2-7	CASSLGLMNYEQYF	TGTGCCAGCAGCTTGGGACTCATGAACTACGAGCAGTACTTC
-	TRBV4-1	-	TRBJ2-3	CASSGWGPATSGEGSDTQYF	TGCGCCAGCAGCGGATGGGGACCTGCCACTTCAGGGGAGGGTTCAGATACGCAGTATTTT
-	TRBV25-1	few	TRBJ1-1	CASSDSPLEAFF	TGTGCCAGCAGTGACTCCCCCCTCGAAGCTTTCTTT
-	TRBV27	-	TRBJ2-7	CASRPDWSSYEQYF	TGTGCCAGCAGGCCCGACTGGAGCTCCTACGAGCAGTACTTC
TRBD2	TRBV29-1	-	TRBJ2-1	CSVAGLAGGTSYNEQFF	TGCAGCGTCGCGGGACTAGCGGGGGGGACGTCCTACAATGAGCAGTTCTTC
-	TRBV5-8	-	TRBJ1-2	CASSPWAPYGYTF	TGCGCCAGCAGCCCCTGGGCCCCATATGGCTACACCTTC
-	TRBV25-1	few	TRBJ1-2	CASSDLGASGYTF	TGTGCCAGCAGTGACCTCGGGGCCTCTGGCTACACCTTC